One and the same sample provided the 12 T cell receptor beta chains below, sequenced in a study of blood T cell repertoires in COVID-19. Clones were read by immunoSEQ multiplex PCR, and TCRdb kept only the in-frame ones, dropping some. The sample shows roughly 300,000 clones, 65% to 85% of them seen only once. Sequenced input: peripheral blood. Every receptor here comes from a woman between 45 and 60 years old with acute or convalescent COVID-19.

This sequence joins TRBV3-1 (or the pseudogene TRBV3-2) and TRBJ2-1, with 9 bases identical to TRBD2. Germline values: CDR1 LGHDT, CDR2 YNNKEL (reference sequence). This CDR3 spans 13 amino acids. V was pared by 4 bases and J by 5 bases, with 0 bases of the junction left unmatched. CDR3 loop: CASSRTSDNEQFF. In DNA, the CDR3 is TGTGCCAGCAGCCGGACTAGCGACAATGAGCAGTTCTTC.

A single count supports this clone. This chain joins TRBV28 and TRBJ1-2, with TRBD1 as a possible D gene (5 bases). The V gene's germline CDR1 is MDHEN and CDR2 SYDVKM. This CDR3 spans 12 amino acids. Trimming took off 8 bases at V and 6 bases at J, with 13 bases between the two ends. CDR3 sequence: CASDSRGNGYTF. The CDR3 DNA sequence: TGTGCCAGCGACTCCCGGGGGAATGGCTACACCTTC.

The chain uses TRBV19 and TRBJ2-3; D is perhaps TRBD2 (6 bases). Trimming took 4 bases from V and 0 from J, leaving 8 bases between them. The V gene's germline CDR1 is LNHDA and CDR2 SQIVND (reference sequence). The CDR3 extends over 14 amino acids. The CDR3 bases are TGTGCCAGTAGTACCAGCGGGAGCACAGATACGCAGTATTTT. Translating it yields CASSTSGSTDTQYF.

The gene calls are TRBV6-2 or TRBV6-3 and TRBJ2-7, with TRBD1 matching over 9 bases. V lost 6 bases and J lost 4; bases outside the gene matches: 7. This CDR3 has 14 residues. The germline V gene has CDR1 MNHEY and CDR2 SVGEGT. CDR3 amino acids: CASSSFGQGYEQYF. CDR3 DNA sequence: TGTGCCAGCAGCAGTTTCGGACAGGGGTACGAGCAGTACTTC.

This chain links TRBV3-1 (or the pseudogene TRBV3-2) with TRBJ1-1; 8 bases agree with TRBD1. The germline gives CDR1 LGHDT, CDR2 YNNKEL (reference sequence). V lost 4 bases to trimming and J lost 4 bases; unmatched junction nucleotides: 8. The CDR3 length is 15 residues. The CDR3 bases are TGTGCCAGCAGCCCTCCGACAGGGGAGGGCACTGAAGCTTTCTTT. Translation: CASSPPTGEGTEAFF.

CDR3 loop: CASRKGTGNSPLHF. The CDR3 DNA is TGTGCCTCCAGAAAGGGGACAGGAAATTCACCCCTCCACTTT. The gene calls are TRBV6-5 and TRBJ1-6; 8 nucleotides align to TRBD1. Unmatched junction bases numbered 10, after V lost 11 bases and J lost 7 bases. The CDR3 spans 14 residues. The germline CDR1 and CDR2 sequences are MNHEY and SVGAGI.

The chain links TRBV5-6 to TRBJ1-2; 7 nucleotides match TRBD1. This CDR3 has 16 amino acids. CDR1 is SGHDT and CDR2 is YYEEEE in the germline V gene. The V gene end was trimmed by 7 bases and the J gene end by 8 bases; junction bases not matched to a gene: 20. The DNA of the CDR3 is TGTGCCAGCCAAGGGACAGATCCCCCGGGAGCGTTCGGCTACACCTTC. Its protein product is CASQGTDPPGAFGYTF.

This chain connects TRBV7-2 to TRBJ2-5, with 10 bases lining up with TRBD2. CDR3 length: 19 residues. After removal of 5 bases from V and 5 bases from J, the junction contained 20 bases not matched to a gene. The germline gives CDR1 SGHTA, CDR2 FQGNSA. The CDR3 DNA is TGTGCCAGCAGCCAGTTGGGGGCTAGCGGGAGTCGCGAGTGGGAGACCCAGTACTTC. It yields the protein CASSQLGASGSREWETQYF.

The chain links TRBV19 to TRBJ1-5; 7 nucleotides line up with TRBD1. Germline V gives CDR1 LNHDA, CDR2 SQIVND (reference sequence). V trimming: 9 bases; J trimming: 2 bases; junction bases outside the gene matches: 13. The CDR3 totals 16 residues. CDR3 DNA sequence: TGTGCCAGCTGGGACAGACGAGGGAGTCGCAATCAGCCCCAGCATTTT. It encodes CASWDRRGSRNQPQHF.

The J gene is TRBJ1-1, the V gene TRBV5-1, with D possibly TRBD1 on 6 matching bases. V gave up 7 bases and J gave up 1 base, with 14 bases separating them. Germline V gives CDR1 SGHRS, CDR2 YFSETQ. This CDR3 spans 14 amino acids. In DNA form, the CDR3 reads TGCGCCAGCCTACAGGGAGACGGGAACACTGAAGCTTTCTTT. It yields the protein CASLQGDGNTEAFF.

The V call is TRBV30, the J call TRBJ2-3; TRBD2 might be the D (6 bases). CDR3 length equals 16 residues. V lost 0 bases and J 4 bases, leaving 17 bases between the germline ends. Germline V CDR1 and CDR2: GTSNPN, SVGIG (reference sequence). The CDR3 DNA follows: TGTGCCTGGAGTGTAGGTGGGCAGGGAGGCCCAGATACGCAGTATTTT. Protein sequence: CAWSVGGQGGPDTQYF.

The chain couples TRBV7-8 to TRBJ2-7, with 11 bases that match TRBD2. This CDR3 has 14 residues. Germline CDR1 reads SGHVS; CDR2 reads FQNEAQ. Losses at the gene ends were 2 bases for V and 3 bases for J; bases not matched to a gene: 0. Written as DNA, the CDR3 is TGTGCCAGCAGCTTAACTAGCGGGAGCTACGAGCAGTACGTC. It is translated as CASSLTSGSYEQYV.